The source of this T cell receptor beta chain is a study of shared clonotypes between healthy human individuals. Repertoires were generated with immunoSEQ multiplex PCR, while TCRdb's copy carries only in-frame clones and drops some. Among 2 million to 2.5 million clones listed, roughly 90% were seen once. The CDR3 length is 13 residues. V lost 6 bases, J lost 1 base, and 9 bases lay in between. The germline V gene has CDR1 MNHEY and CDR2 SVGAGI. Notes on this clone: The sample contains more than one DNA sequence encoding this CDR3.

The V and J genes are TRBV6-5 and TRBJ2-5; possibly TRBD2 for D (7 bases). Sequenced material: naive CD4+ T cells from PBMCs. Noted subset: CD45RA+ positively selected. The sequence derives from a man between 18 and 35 years old in good health. Some clones in this sample may be carry-over from other donors' samples. CDR3 bases: TGTGCCAGCAGGAGGGGGGGCCAAGAGACCCAGTACTTC. Encoded protein: CASRRGGQETQYF.